In its sample, the clone carrying this T cell receptor (beta chain) was seen many times. This sample is part of a study of breast tumors, draining lymph nodes, adjacent tissues. TCRdb reprocessed the multiplex PCR reads with MiXCR, giving one entry per CDR3 protein. The table lists 250,000 or so distinct CDR3 sequences, around 30% of them singletons, with roughly 1.1% in the top ten. Germline loops: CDR1 SGHVS, CDR2 FQNEAQ. V lost 0 bases to trimming and J lost 11 bases, with 11 bases between them. This CDR3 region has 13 residues. The lymph nodes were axillary draining lymph nodes from breast cancer patients.

This sequence originates from a female donor with breast cancer. Some clones in this sample may be carry-over from other donors' samples. Specimen: axillary lymph node tissue. The chain joins TRBV7-8 to TRBJ1-5, with unresolved D. CDR3 nucleotides: TGTGCCAGCAGCTTAGCGGGTTTGAAGGCCCAGCATTTT. Amino acids: CASSLAGLKAQHF.